This T cell receptor (beta chain) appears in the sequencing data of a study of blood T cell repertoires in COVID-19. Deletions cut 3 bases from V and 6 bases from J, with 14 bases between. The CDR3 spans 14 residues. CDR1 is LNHDA, CDR2 SQIVND, per germline (reference sequence). Repertoires were generated with immunoSEQ multiplex PCR, while TCRdb's copy carries only in-frame clones and drops some. This table holds tens of thousands of clones, 80% to 90% found once. The V call is TRBV19, the J call TRBJ1-1; perhaps TRBD1 as D (6 bases). The receptor's source is a man aged 50-59 years with acute or convalescent COVID-19. Sequencing was done on a sample of peripheral blood. The CDR3 coding sequence is TGTGCCAGTAGTATCGGGCAGGGGTCCCCTGAAGCTTTCTTT. This codes for CASSIGQGSPEAFF.